The 15 T cell receptor beta chains listed next were all sequenced from one sample in a study of spatial heterogeneity in lung cancer (dated by TCRdb to between 2019 and 2020). Library preparation was by 5' RACE. Sequencing instrument: NextSeq 500. The public reads were quality trimmed at Q25 with fastp and then assembled into clones with MiXCR by TCRdb, keeping productive beta chains. Each CDR3 protein gets just one entry, which takes the most common genes and DNA from the rows behind it. The sample includes 50,000 or so distinct CDR3 sequences, with approximately 7.6% observed a single time. Approximately 13% of the sample comes from the top ten. Per the publication, the time point label means: sample taken at primary tumor resection. Whole RNA extracted from tumor and nontumor lung tissue, or from cryopreserved PBMC samples, was used for TCR sequencing without cell sorting. Here the sequenced sample was PBMCs, taken at surgery. These receptors originate from a female donor with early-stage non-small cell lung cancer.

V gene TRBV20-1 combines with J gene TRBJ2-7; TRBD1 aligns across 9 bases. The CDR3 loop spans 17 amino acids. Germline V lookup: CDR1 DFQATT, CDR2 SNEGSKA (reference sequence). J was trimmed by 4 bases and V by 0 bases; bases with no gene match: 13. The CDR3 region is CSARDVQGAWSLYEQYF. Written as DNA, the CDR3 is TGCAGTGCTAGAGACGTACAGGGGGCATGGTCCCTTTACGAGCAGTACTTC.

In its sample, this clonotype was seen many times. This chain connects TRBV5-1 to TRBJ1-5; no clear D. The germline V and J ends were trimmed by 0 bases and 4 bases, with 11 bases remaining between them. CDR1 SGHRS and CDR2 YFSETQ come from the germline V gene. The CDR3 covers 15 residues. CDR3 protein: CASSLDGYVNQPQHF. CDR3 coding DNA: TGCGCCAGCAGCTTGGACGGGTACGTAAATCAGCCCCAGCATTTT.

This clonotype was picked up many times. J is TRBJ2-5 and V is TRBV24-1; D call uncertain. V lost 0 bases to trimming and J lost 2 bases, with 12 bases between them. CDR1 and CDR2 (germline): KGHDR, SFDVKD. This CDR3 has 16 residues. In nucleotides, the CDR3 is TGTGCCACCAGTGATTTGGGACGGAACTTTCAAGAGACCCAGTACTTC. Translation: CATSDLGRNFQETQYF.

V and J are TRBV20-1 and TRBJ1-3; maybe TRBD1 (5 bases). The germline gives CDR1 DFQATT, CDR2 SNEGSKA (reference sequence). V lost 6 bases to trimming and J lost 0 bases, with 12 bases between them. The CDR3 has 14 amino acids. CDR3 in DNA: TGCAGTGCGGTGACAGCGAACTCTGGAAACACCATATATTTT. This encodes CSAVTANSGNTIYF.

In its sample, this clonotype was seen many times. This sequence joins TRBV9 and TRBJ2-3, with D hard to call. This CDR3 contains 13 residues. The V gene's germline CDR1 is SGDLS and CDR2 YYNGEE. V lost 0 bases, J lost 6 bases, and 8 bases lay in between. The CDR3 coding sequence is TGTGCCAGCAGCGTAGCTACAGCGGATACGCAGTATTTT. It specifies CASSVATADTQYF.

The chain carries TRBV11-2 and TRBJ2-5; the D gene is possibly TRBD2 (6 bases). The length of the CDR3 is 13 residues. Germline CDR1 SGHAT, CDR2 FQNNGV. V gave up 7 bases and J gave up 5 bases, with 14 bases separating them. The CDR3 is CASTVFAGETQYF. CDR3 nucleotide sequence: TGTGCCAGCACCGTGTTTGCGGGGGAGACCCAGTACTTC.

J is TRBJ1-2 and V is TRBV7-2, with D possibly TRBD1 on 5 matching bases. CDR1 SGHTA and CDR2 FQGNSA come from the germline V gene. This CDR3 has 16 residues. The V end was cut by 5 bases, the J end by 4 bases, with 20 bases between. CDR3 amino acids: CASSPEGTPTAYGYTF. In nucleotides, the CDR3 is TGTGCCAGCAGCCCCGAAGGGACGCCTACCGCCTATGGCTACACCTTC.

The chain has TRBV30 and TRBJ1-5, with D possibly TRBD1 on 6 matching bases. This CDR3 spans 16 amino acids. Trimming took off 1 base at V and 7 bases at J, with 20 bases between the two ends. Germline V gives CDR1 GTSNPN, CDR2 SVGIG (reference sequence). CDR3 sequence reads: CAWSDQGRRTGQPQHF. For the CDR3, the DNA is TGTGCCTGGAGTGATCAGGGGCGCAGGACGGGGCAGCCCCAGCATTTT.

This clonotype was counted a few times. The CDR3, as DNA: TGCAGTGCTAGAATACCCAGGGTACATGGCTACACCTTC. It codes for CSARIPRVHGYTF. This rearrangement joins TRBV20-1 to TRBJ1-2, with TRBD1 as a possible D gene (5 bases). V lost 2 bases to trimming and J lost 6 bases, with 13 bases between them. The CDR3 spans 13 residues. In germline, CDR1 is DFQATT, CDR2 SNEGSKA (reference sequence).

This chain links TRBV6-5 with TRBJ1-6, with D possibly being TRBD1 (5 bases). V was shortened by 5 bases and J by 1 base, with 15 bases between the two germline ends. This CDR3 contains 17 residues. Germline values: CDR1 MNHEY, CDR2 SVGAGI. The CDR3 loop reads CASSAGRGGSYNSPLHF. In DNA form, the CDR3 reads TGTGCCAGCAGTGCCGGCCGGGGGGGATCCTATAATTCACCCCTCCACTTT.

This clonotype has only a few counts. The rearrangement uses TRBV5-1 and TRBJ2-7; 8 bases match TRBD1. Per germline, CDR1 SGHRS and CDR2 YFSETQ. Trimming cost V 7 bases and J 2 bases; bases outside gene matches: 8. The CDR3 spans 14 residues. In DNA form, the CDR3 reads TGCGCCAGCGGTTTCGGACAGGGAGCCTACGAGCAGTACTTC. Its protein is CASGFGQGAYEQYF.

The V and J genes are TRBV4-3 and TRBJ2-3; D is unclear. V lost 0 bases and J 4 bases, leaving 11 bases between the germline ends. Per the germline V gene, CDR1 is LGHNA and CDR2 is YSLEER. This CDR3 has 15 residues. CDR3 bases: TGCGCCAGCAGCCAAGAGCGGACCGATGCAGATACGCAGTATTTT. Its translation: CASSQERTDADTQYF.

The rearrangement links TRBV29-1 to TRBJ2-3, with D uncertain. CDR1 SQVTM and CDR2 ANQGSEA come from the germline V gene. This CDR3 region has 13 residues. V was pared by 4 bases and J by 5 bases, with 13 bases between. CDR3 coding DNA: TGCAGCGTTGGACTGAATTCCCTAGATACGCAGTATTTT. Translation gives CSVGLNSLDTQYF.

This clonotype was seen only a few times. The rearrangement links TRBV19 to TRBJ2-1; D unresolved. The CDR3 is 16 residues long. V was trimmed by 6 bases and J by 6 bases, leaving 21 bases between them. Per germline, CDR1 LNHDA and CDR2 SQIVND (reference sequence). The DNA of the CDR3 is TGTGCCAGTAGCACTCCTCCATTTAACCCTGTCAATGAGCAGTTCTTC. Its protein product is CASSTPPFNPVNEQFF.

This clonotype was counted ten times or more. The V gene is TRBV6-2 or TRBV6-3, the J gene TRBJ2-7, with TRBD2 matching 12 bases. This CDR3 is built from 15 residues. CDR1 and CDR2 (germline): MNHEY, SVGEGT. Trimming took 7 bases from V and 5 from J; bases not matched to a gene: 9. CDR3 sequence reads: CASTVLAGGGNEQYF. The CDR3 DNA sequence: TGTGCCAGCACCGTACTAGCGGGGGGCGGGAACGAGCAGTACTTC.